This TCR beta chain is from a study of shared clonotypes between healthy human individuals. Overall study results and limits: In this cohort, only blood was sampled, and tissue repertoires likely differ.

When replicate PCRs were run on unsorted PBMC, they used 250 to 300 ng DNA, approximately 28,000 T cell genomes. Using immunoSEQ multiplex PCR, the repertoire was profiled, and TCRdb retains in-frame clones only, with some absent. The data hold hundreds of thousands of clones, with 70% to 80% observed a single time. As concerns this clone: Its antigen is undetermined.

Germline CDR1 reads GTSNPN; CDR2 reads SVGIG (reference sequence). The CDR3 contains 13 residues. The V end was cut by 8 bases, the J end by 0 bases, with 13 bases between. The origin of this receptor is a woman aged 40 to 50 in good health. Some clones in this sample may be carry-over from other donors' samples. The V gene is TRBV30, the J gene TRBJ1-2; D remains ambiguous. The sample consisted of PBMCs. As DNA, the CDR3 is TGTGCCCAAACAAGCCGGACTAACTATGGCTACACCTTC. Amino acids: CAQTSRTNYGYTF. The whole variable domain, remainder taken from reference TRBV30 and TRBJ1-2, is SQTIHQWPATLVQPVGSPLSLECTVEGTSNPNLYWYRQAAGRGLQLLFYSVGIGQISSEVPQNLSASRPQDRQFILSSKKLLLSDSGFYLCAQTSRTNYGYTFGSGTRLTVV.